The subject of this entry is one TCR beta chain. The sample is drawn from a study of identical twins. MiXCR was run by TCRdb on the 5' RACE reads, yielding one entry per CDR3 protein. Of some 500,000 distinct CDR3 sequences detected, under 25% appear once; the ten largest clones hold around 0.9%. Germline V lookup: CDR1 DFQATT, CDR2 SNEGSKA (reference sequence). This CDR3 is built from 12 residues. V dropped 5 bases and J dropped 2 bases, with 10 bases sitting between them. These same records also appear under a second study, on T cells expressing NK-cell markers. That paper states: The study drew TCR beta repertoires from sorted CD3+CD56+NKG2C+, CD3+CD56+NKG2C- and CD3+CD56-NKG2C+ T cells.

The receptor was derived from a woman aged 18-29 years in good health. The chain joins TRBV20-1 to TRBJ2-7; D not resolved. The sequencing input was CD4+ T cells sorted from blood. This CDR3 reads CSAALSAYEQYF. The CDR3, as DNA: TGCAGTGCTGCTTTGTCGGCCTACGAGCAGTACTTC.